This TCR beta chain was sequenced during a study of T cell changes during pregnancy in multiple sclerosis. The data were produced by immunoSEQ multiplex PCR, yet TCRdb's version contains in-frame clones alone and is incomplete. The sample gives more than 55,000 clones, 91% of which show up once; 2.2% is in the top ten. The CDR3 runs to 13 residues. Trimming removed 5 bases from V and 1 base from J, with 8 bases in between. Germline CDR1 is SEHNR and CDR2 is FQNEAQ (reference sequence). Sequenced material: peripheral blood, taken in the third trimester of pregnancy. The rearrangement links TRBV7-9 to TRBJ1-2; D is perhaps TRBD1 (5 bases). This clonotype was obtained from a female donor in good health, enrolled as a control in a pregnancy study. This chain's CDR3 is CASSRGVNYGYTF. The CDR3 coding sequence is TGTGCCAGCAGCCGGGGGGTTAACTATGGCTACACCTTC.